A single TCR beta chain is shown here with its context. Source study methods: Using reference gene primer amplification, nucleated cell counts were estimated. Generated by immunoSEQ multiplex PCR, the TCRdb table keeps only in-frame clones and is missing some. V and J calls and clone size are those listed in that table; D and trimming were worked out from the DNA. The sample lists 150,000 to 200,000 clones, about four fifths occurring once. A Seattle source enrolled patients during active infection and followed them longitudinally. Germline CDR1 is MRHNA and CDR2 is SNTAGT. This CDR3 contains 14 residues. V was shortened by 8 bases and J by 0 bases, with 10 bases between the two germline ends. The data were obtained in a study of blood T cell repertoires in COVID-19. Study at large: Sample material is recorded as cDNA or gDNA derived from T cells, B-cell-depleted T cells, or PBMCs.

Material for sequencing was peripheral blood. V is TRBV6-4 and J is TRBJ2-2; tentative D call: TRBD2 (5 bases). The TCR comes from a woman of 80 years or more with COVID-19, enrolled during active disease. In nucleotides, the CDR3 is TGTGCCAGCCGGGAATTGGCGAACACCGGGGAGCTGTTTTTT. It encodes CASRELANTGELFF.